One and the same sample provided the 7 T cell receptor beta chains below, sequenced in a study of cytomegalovirus exposure and HLA in healthy donors. Amplification used 60 Vbeta primers and 13 Jbeta primers. The data were produced by immunoSEQ multiplex PCR, yet TCRdb's version contains in-frame clones alone and is incomplete. This sample yields about 38,000 clones, of which roughly 85% are seen a single time; over 9.5% belongs to the top ten. Sequenced sample: PBMCs. The receptors here all came from a woman aged 40 to 50 in good health and CMV-seropositive.

The sample holds a few counts of this clone. V gene TRBV7-2 combines with J gene TRBJ2-1, with TRBD2 matching 9 bases. CDR3 size: 17 residues. The J segment lost 7 bases and the V segment lost 0 bases, leaving 10 bases of the junction unmatched. Germline lookup yields CDR1 SGHTA and CDR2 FQGNSA. CDR3 protein: CASSLAPGGGAFNEQFF. Written as DNA, the CDR3 is TGTGCCAGCAGCTTAGCGCCAGGCGGGGGGGCTTTTAATGAGCAGTTCTTC.

J is TRBJ2-7 and V is TRBV5-4; possible D gene TRBD2, 7 bases. The CDR3 loop spans 15 amino acids. V was shortened by 1 base and J by 3 bases, with 14 bases between the two germline ends. Germline V gene data show CDR1 as SGHNT and CDR2 as YYREEE (reference sequence). In DNA, the CDR3 is TGTGCCAGCAGCTTGCCTGGGGGGGGGCTCTACGAGCAGTACTTC. It translates to CASSLPGGGLYEQYF.

This rearrangement joins TRBV5-8 to TRBJ1-5, with D unresolved. From germline, CDR1 is SGHTS and CDR2 YDEGEE. With 4 bases removed from V and 0 bases from J, the gap between germline ends came to 14 bases. This CDR3 has 16 amino acids. Written as DNA, the CDR3 is TGTGCCAGCAGCGGAAGGACTCGTTATAGCAATCAGCCCCAGCATTTT. Translating gives CASSGRTRYSNQPQHF.

The rearrangement links TRBV5-1 to TRBJ1-1; TRBD1 agrees at 10 bases. The CDR3 runs 14 residues. With 4 bases clipped from V and 11 bases from J, the junction kept 11 bases outside the gene matches. Germline values: CDR1 SGHRS, CDR2 YFSETQ. CDR3 bases: TGCGCCAGCAGCCCAACGGACAGGGGGTTAACCGCTTTCTTT. Amino acids: CASSPTDRGLTAFF.

The chain uses TRBV7-7 and TRBJ2-2, with 7 bases that match TRBD2. This CDR3 spans 16 amino acids. Trimming removed 2 bases from V and 6 bases from J; junction bases left unmatched: 9. The V gene's germline CDR1 is SSHAT and CDR2 FNYEAQ (reference sequence). The CDR3 sequence is CASSLSGGGSSGELFF. CDR3 nucleotide sequence: TGTGCCAGCAGCTTATCGGGCGGGGGTTCGTCCGGGGAGCTGTTTTTT.

This chain connects TRBV10-3 to TRBJ2-7; 8 bases agree with TRBD1. The junction had 10 bases not matched to a gene; V was cut back by 3 bases and J by 3 bases. The CDR3 has 16 amino acids. Germline CDR1 and CDR2: ENHRY and SYGVKD. CDR3 residues: CAISDYGTGGNYEQYF. CDR3 nucleotide sequence: TGTGCCATCAGTGATTACGGGACAGGAGGGAACTACGAGCAGTACTTC.

This chain links TRBV16 with TRBJ2-1, with D possibly matching TRBD1 (5 bases). Per the germline V gene, CDR1 is KGHSY and CDR2 is FQNENV. V lost 0 bases to trimming and J lost 10 bases, with 10 bases between them. The CDR3 totals 13 residues. In DNA form, the CDR3 reads TGTGCCAGCAGCCAATCAGGGGCGGAGGAGCAGTTCTTC. Residues: CASSQSGAEEQFF.